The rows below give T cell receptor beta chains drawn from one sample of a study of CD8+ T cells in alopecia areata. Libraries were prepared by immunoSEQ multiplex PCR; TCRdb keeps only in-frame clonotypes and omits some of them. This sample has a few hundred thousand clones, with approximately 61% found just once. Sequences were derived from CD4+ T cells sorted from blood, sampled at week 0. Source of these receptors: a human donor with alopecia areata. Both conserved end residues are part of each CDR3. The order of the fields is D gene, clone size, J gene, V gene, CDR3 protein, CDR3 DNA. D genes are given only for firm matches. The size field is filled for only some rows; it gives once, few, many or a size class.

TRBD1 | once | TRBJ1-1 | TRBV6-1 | CASREDRLTEAFF | TGTGCCAGCCGAGAGGACAGGCTCACTGAAGCTTTCTTT
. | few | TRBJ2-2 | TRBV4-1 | CASSGNAGSLSTGELFF | TGCGCCAGCAGCGGGAATGCGGGGAGCTTGAGCACCGGGGAGCTGTTTTTT
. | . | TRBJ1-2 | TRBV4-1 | CASSQVGPGGYTF | TGCGCCAGCAGCCAAGTTGGACCGGGAGGCTACACCTTC
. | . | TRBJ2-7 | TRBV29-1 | CSVVGAREQYF | TGCAGCGTTGTCGGCGCCCGCGAGCAGTACTTC
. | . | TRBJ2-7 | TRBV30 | CAGGAVLAAYEQYF | TGTGCGGGCGGCGCGGTGCTTGCTGCCTACGAGCAGTACTTC
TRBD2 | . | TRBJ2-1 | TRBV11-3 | CASSLAGGALHEQFF | TGTGCCAGCAGCTTAGCCGGGGGGGCGCTTCATGAGCAGTTCTTC
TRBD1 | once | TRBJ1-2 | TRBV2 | CARSFDRAANYGYTF | TGTGCCAGGTCGTTTGACAGGGCAGCTAACTATGGCTACACCTTC
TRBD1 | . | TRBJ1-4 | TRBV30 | CACLGQGGEKLFF | TGTGCCTGCTTAGGACAGGGGGGAGAAAAACTGTTTTTT
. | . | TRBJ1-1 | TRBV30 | CAWSDLGRAFF | TGTGCCTGGAGTGACCTCGGGCGAGCTTTCTTT
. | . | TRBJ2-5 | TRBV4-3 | CASSHSGLQETQYF | TGCGCCAGCAGCCATTCGGGACTTCAAGAGACCCAGTACTTC
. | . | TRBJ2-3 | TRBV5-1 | CASSLQVPADTQYF | TGCGCCAGCAGCCTGCAGGTTCCCGCAGATACGCAGTATTTT
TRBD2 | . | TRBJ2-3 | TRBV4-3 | CASSQGSTSGYTDTQYF | TGCGCCAGCAGCCAAGGTTCAACTAGCGGTTACACAGATACGCAGTATTTT
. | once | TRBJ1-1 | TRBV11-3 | CASSLGQGRGNTEAFF | TGTGCCAGCAGCTTAGGCCAGGGAAGAGGGAACACTGAAGCTTTCTTT
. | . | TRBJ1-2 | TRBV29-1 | CSERQDGDYGYTF | TGCAGCGAACGACAGGATGGCGACTATGGCTACACCTTC
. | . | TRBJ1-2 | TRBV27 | CASSYSAGYGYGYTF | TGTGCCAGCAGTTATTCAGCGGGGTACGGCTATGGCTACACCTTC
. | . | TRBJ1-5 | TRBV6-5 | CAIYKPQHF | TGTGCCATCTACAAGCCCCAGCATTTT
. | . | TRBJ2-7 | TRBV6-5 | CASSQRGYYEQYF | TGTGCCAGCAGCCAAAGGGGGTACTACGAGCAGTACTTC
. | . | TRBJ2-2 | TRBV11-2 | CASSRTAGELFF | TGTGCCAGCAGTCGGACAGCCGGGGAGCTGTTTTTT
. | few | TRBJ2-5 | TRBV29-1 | CSVDGSFQETQYF | TGCAGCGTTGACGGCAGCTTCCAAGAGACCCAGTACTTC
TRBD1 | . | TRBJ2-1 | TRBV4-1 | CASSHPPGQGEQFF | TGCGCCAGCAGCCACCCTCCGGGACAGGGTGAGCAGTTCTTC
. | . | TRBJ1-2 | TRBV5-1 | CASSPGDSPGYTF | TGCGCCAGCAGCCCTGGGGACTCCCCTGGCTACACCTTC
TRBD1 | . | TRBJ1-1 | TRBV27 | CASSRPGGEAFF | TGTGCCAGCAGTCGGCCAGGGGGAGAAGCTTTCTTT
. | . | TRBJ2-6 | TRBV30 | CAWTQGSAGANVLTF | TGTGCCTGGACCCAGGGTTCGGCTGGGGCCAACGTCCTGACTTTC
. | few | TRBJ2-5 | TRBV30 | CAWSGQETQYF | TGTGCCTGGAGCGGTCAAGAGACCCAGTACTTC